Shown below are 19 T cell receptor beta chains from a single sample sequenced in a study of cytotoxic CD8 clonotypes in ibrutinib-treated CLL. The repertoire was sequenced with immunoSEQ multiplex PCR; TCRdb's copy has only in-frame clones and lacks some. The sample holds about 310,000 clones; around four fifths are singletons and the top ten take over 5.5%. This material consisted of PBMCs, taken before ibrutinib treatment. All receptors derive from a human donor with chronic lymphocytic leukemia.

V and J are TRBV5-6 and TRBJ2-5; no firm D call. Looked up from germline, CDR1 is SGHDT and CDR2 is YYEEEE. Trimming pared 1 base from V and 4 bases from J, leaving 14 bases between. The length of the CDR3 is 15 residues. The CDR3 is CASSLTRQTGETQYF. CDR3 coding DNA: TGTGCCAGCAGCTTGACCCGACAAACCGGAGAGACCCAGTACTTC.

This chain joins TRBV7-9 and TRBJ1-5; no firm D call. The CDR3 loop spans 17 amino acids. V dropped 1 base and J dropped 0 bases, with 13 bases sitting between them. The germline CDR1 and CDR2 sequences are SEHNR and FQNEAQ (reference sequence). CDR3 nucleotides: TGTGCCAGCAGCTTAGTTCTGAGTGAAGATAGCAATCAGCCCCAGCATTTT. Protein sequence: CASSLVLSEDSNQPQHF.

The CDR3 loop is CASSATARTASTDTQYF. The CDR3 DNA is TGTGCCAGCAGCGCAACCGCCCGGACAGCTAGCACAGATACGCAGTATTTT. The chain couples TRBV5-5 to TRBJ2-3; D is possibly TRBD1 (6 bases). The CDR3 spans 17 residues. The ends were cut back, 4 bases at V and 0 bases at J, with 18 bases in the middle. Germline V gene data show CDR1 as SGHKS and CDR2 as YYEKEE (reference sequence).

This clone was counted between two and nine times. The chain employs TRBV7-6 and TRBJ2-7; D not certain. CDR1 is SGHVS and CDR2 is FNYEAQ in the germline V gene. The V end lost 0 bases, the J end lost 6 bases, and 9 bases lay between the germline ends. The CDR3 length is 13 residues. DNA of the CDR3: TGTGCCAGCAGCTTAGCTTCCGCGAGCGAGCAGTACTTC. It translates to CASSLASASEQYF.

CDR3 sequence: CASSLSASASDTQYF. CDR3 sequence (DNA): TGTGCCAGCAGTTTATCAGCTAGCGCATCAGATACGCAGTATTTT. The chain recombines TRBV27 with TRBJ2-3; maybe TRBD2 (6 bases). There are 15 residues in the CDR3. CDR1 and CDR2 from the germline V gene are MNHEY and SMNVEV (reference sequence). V lost 0 bases and J lost 4, with 11 bases in between.

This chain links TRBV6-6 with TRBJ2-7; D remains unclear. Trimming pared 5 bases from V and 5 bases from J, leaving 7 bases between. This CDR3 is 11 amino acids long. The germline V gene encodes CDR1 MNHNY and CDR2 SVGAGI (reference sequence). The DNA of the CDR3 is TGTGCCAGCAGTAGAAATCACGAGCAGTACTTC. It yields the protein CASSRNHEQYF.

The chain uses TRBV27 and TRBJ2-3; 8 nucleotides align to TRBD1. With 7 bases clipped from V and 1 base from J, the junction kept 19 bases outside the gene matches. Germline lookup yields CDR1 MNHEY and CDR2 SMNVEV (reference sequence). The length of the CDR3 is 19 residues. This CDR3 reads CASTSLGGRGPLGTDTQYF. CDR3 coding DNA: TGTGCCAGCACCTCATTGGGTGGCAGGGGGCCGTTAGGCACAGATACGCAGTATTTT.

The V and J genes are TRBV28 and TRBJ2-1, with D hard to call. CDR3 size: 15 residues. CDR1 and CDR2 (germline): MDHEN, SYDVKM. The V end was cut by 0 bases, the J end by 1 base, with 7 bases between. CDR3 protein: CASSLWWGSYNEQFF. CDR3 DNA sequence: TGTGCCAGCAGTTTATGGTGGGGATCCTACAATGAGCAGTTCTTC.

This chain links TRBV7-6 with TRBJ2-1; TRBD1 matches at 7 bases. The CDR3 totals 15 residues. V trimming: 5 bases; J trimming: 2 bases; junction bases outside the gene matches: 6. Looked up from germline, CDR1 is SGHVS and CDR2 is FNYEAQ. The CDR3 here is CASSPRQGTYNEQFF. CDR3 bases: TGTGCCAGCAGCCCACGACAGGGAACCTACAATGAGCAGTTCTTC.

As DNA, the CDR3 is TGTGCCAGCAGCGGGGCTAGCGGCAATGAGCAGTTCTTC. This encodes CASSGASGNEQFF. J is TRBJ2-1 and V is TRBV7-8; 7 bases are shared with TRBD2. Germline V gives CDR1 SGHVS, CDR2 FQNEAQ. The junction had 4 bases not matched to a gene; V was cut back by 5 bases and J by 6 bases. The CDR3 is 13 amino acids.

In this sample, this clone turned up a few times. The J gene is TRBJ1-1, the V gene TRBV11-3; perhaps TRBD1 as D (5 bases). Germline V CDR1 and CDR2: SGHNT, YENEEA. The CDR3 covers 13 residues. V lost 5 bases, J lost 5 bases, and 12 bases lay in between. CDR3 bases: TGTGCCAGCAGCCCGACAAGGGGTACTGAAGCTTTCTTT. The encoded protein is CASSPTRGTEAFF.

CDR3 sequence (DNA): TGTGCCAGCAGCGTAGATCAGGGGTGGTACACCGGGGAGCTGTTTTTT. It translates to CASSVDQGWYTGELFF. The V gene is TRBV9, the J gene TRBJ2-2; a weak D match, TRBD1 (6 bases). CDR1 and CDR2 (germline): SGDLS, YYNGEE. CDR3 length: 16 amino acids. V gave up 0 bases and J gave up 3 bases, with 12 bases separating them. The full variable domain, with the rest looked up from reference TRBV9 and TRBJ2-2, is DSGVTQTPKHLITATGQRVTLRCSPRSGDLSVYWYQQSLDQGLQFLIQYYNGEERAKGNILERFSAQQFPDLHSELNLSSLELGDSALYFCASSVDQGWYTGELFFGEGSRLTVL.

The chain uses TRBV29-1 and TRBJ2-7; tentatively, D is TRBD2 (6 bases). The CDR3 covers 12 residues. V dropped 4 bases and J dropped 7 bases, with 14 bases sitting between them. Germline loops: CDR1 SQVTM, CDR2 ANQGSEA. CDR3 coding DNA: TGCAGCGTTGGGGGGGATATGAGGGAGCAGTACTTC. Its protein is CSVGGDMREQYF.

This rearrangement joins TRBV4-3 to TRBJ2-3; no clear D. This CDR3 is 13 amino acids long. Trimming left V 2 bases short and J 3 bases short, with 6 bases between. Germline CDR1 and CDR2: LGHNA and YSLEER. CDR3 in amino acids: CASSQLRTDTQYF. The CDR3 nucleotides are TGCGCCAGCAGCCAACTGCGGACAGATACGCAGTATTTT.

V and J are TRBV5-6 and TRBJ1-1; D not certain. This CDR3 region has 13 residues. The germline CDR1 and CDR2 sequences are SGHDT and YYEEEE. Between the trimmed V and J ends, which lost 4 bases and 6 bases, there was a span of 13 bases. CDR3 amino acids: CASSRNPAAEAFF. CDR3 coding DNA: TGTGCCAGCAGCCGCAACCCGGCCGCTGAAGCTTTCTTT.

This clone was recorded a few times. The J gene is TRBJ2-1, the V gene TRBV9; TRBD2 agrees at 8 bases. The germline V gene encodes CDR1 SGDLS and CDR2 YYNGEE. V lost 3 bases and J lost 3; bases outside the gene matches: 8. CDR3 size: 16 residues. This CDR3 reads CASSASTGTSYNEQFF. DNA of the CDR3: TGTGCCAGCAGCGCCTCGACCGGGACTAGCTACAATGAGCAGTTCTTC.

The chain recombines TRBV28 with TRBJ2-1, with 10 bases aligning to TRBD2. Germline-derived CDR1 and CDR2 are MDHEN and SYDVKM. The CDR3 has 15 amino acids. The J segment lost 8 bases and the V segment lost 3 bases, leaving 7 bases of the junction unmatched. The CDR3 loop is CASSFTGLAVDEQFF. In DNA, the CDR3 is TGTGCCAGCAGTTTTACAGGACTAGCGGTCGATGAGCAGTTCTTC.

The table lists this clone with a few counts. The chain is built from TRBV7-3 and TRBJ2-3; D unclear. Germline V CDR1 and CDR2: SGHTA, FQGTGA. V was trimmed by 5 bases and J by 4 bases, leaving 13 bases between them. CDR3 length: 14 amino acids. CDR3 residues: CASSGSDEADTQYF. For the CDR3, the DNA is TGTGCCAGCAGCGGAAGCGACGAAGCAGATACGCAGTATTTT.

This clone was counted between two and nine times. CDR3 sequence reads: CASGHLNTGELFF. The DNA for the CDR3 is TGTGCCTCCGGACACCTAAACACCGGGGAGCTGTTTTTT. The rearrangement links TRBV27 to TRBJ2-2; D is possibly TRBD1 (5 bases). Trimming removed 11 bases at V and 2 bases at J, with 12 bases between. The CDR3 is 13 amino acids. The V gene's germline CDR1 is MNHEY and CDR2 SMNVEV (reference sequence).